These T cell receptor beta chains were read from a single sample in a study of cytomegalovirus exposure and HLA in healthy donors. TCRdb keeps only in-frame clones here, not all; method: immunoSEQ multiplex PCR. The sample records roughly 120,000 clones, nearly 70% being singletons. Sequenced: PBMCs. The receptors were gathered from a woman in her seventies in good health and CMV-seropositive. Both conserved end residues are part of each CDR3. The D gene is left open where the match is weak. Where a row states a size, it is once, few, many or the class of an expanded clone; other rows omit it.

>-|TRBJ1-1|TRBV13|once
CASSSSLQGDTEAFF
TGTGCCAGCAGCTCCAGTCTTCAGGGCGACACTGAAGCTTTCTTT
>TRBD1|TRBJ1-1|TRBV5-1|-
CASSLTGGEWTEAFF
TGCGCCAGCAGCTTGACAGGGGGCGAATGGACTGAAGCTTTCTTT
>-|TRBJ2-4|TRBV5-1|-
CASSLPSGKLNIQYF
TGCGCCAGCAGCTTGCCCTCAGGCAAGCTTAACATTCAGTACTTC
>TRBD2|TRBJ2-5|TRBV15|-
CATSNPSGAGETQYF
TGTGCCACCAGCAATCCTAGCGGGGCGGGGGAGACCCAGTACTTC
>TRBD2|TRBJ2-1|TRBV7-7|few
CASSPTGLAGNNEQFF
TGTGCCAGCAGCCCGACCGGACTAGCGGGGAACAATGAGCAGTTCTTC
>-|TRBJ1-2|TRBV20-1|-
CSARDRREVTF
TGCAGTGCTAGAGATCGGCGGGAGGTGACCTTC
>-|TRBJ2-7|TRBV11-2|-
CASSLVASPEQYF
TGTGCCAGCAGCTTAGTTGCGTCGCCCGAGCAGTACTTC
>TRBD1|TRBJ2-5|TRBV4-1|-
CASSQEGTANQETQYF
TGCGCCAGCAGCCAAGAAGGGACAGCGAATCAAGAGACCCAGTACTTC
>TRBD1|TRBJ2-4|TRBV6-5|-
CASSSRGRESDIQYF
TGTGCCAGCAGTTCCAGGGGGCGCGAGTCGGACATTCAGTACTTC
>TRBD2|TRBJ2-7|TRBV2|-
CASIGAGEYEQYF
TGTGCCAGCATAGGGGCGGGGGAATACGAGCAGTACTTC
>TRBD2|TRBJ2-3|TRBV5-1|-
CASSFFPSGGRTDTQYF
TGCGCCAGCAGCTTTTTTCCTAGCGGGGGGCGGACAGATACGCAGTATTTT
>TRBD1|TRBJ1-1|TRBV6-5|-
CASTEGTDIFF
TGTGCCAGCACCGAGGGGACAGACATTTTCTTT
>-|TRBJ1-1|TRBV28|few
CASSATPINTEAFF
TGTGCCAGCAGTGCTACCCCCATAAACACTGAAGCTTTCTTT
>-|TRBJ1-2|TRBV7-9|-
CASSLDRADYGYTF
TGTGCCAGCAGCTTAGACAGGGCAGACTATGGCTACACCTTC
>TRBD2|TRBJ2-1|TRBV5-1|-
CASSSVGGGYNEQFF
TGCGCCAGCAGCTCGGTCGGGGGGGGTTACAATGAGCAGTTCTTC
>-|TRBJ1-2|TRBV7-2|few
CASSLRQGYGYTF
TGTGCCAGCAGCTTAAGGCAGGGGTACGGCTACACCTTC
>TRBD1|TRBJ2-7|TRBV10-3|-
CAISEGGTGWFEQYF
TGTGCCATCAGTGAAGGGGGGACAGGTTGGTTCGAGCAGTACTTC
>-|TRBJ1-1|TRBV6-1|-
CASSEAVRFDAEAFF
TGTGCCAGCAGTGAAGCGGTCAGGTTCGACGCTGAAGCTTTCTTT
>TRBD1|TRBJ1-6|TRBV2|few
CASSGARTGAKDSPLHF
TGTGCCAGCAGTGGAGCCCGGACAGGGGCCAAGGATTCACCCCTCCACTTT
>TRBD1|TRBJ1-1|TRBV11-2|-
CASSVGSGTGGKEAFF
TGTGCCAGCAGCGTGGGCTCCGGGACAGGGGGGAAGGAGGCTTTCTTT
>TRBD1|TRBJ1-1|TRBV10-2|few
CASRDRDGVMNTEAFF
TGCGCCAGCAGGGACAGGGACGGTGTAATGAACACTGAAGCTTTCTTT
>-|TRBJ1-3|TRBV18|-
CASSPLLDTYSGNTIYF
TGTGCCAGCTCACCACTACTTGACACATATTCTGGAAACACCATATATTTT
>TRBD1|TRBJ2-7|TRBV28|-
CASRRRQGQAYEQYF
TGTGCCAGCAGGAGACGACAGGGTCAAGCCTACGAGCAGTACTTC
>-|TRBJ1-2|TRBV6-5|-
CASSYSRRNLYGYTF
TGTGCCAGCAGTTACTCGAGGCGGAATCTCTATGGCTACACCTTC
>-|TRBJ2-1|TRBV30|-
CATQGEFNNEQFF
TGTGCCACCCAGGGTGAATTTAACAATGAGCAGTTCTTC
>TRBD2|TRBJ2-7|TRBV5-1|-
CASRQTSGGPIYEQYF
TGCGCCAGCAGACAGACTAGCGGGGGGCCAATCTACGAGCAGTACTTC
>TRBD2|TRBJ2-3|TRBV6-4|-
CASSDAWTSGGDSTDTQYF
TGTGCCAGCAGTGACGCCTGGACTAGCGGGGGCGATAGCACAGATACGCAGTATTTT
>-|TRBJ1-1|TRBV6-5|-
CASSTTQGKNTEAFF
TGTGCCAGCAGTACCACTCAGGGAAAGAACACTGAAGCTTTCTTT
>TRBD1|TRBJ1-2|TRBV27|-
CASSRGLGYGYTF
TGTGCCAGCAGTAGGGGGCTCGGCTATGGCTACACCTTC
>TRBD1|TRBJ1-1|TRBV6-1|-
CASSLGGTGNAEAFF
TGTGCCAGCAGTCTTGGGGGGACAGGGAACGCTGAAGCTTTCTTT
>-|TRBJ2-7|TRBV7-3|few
CASSSNIRGEQYF
TGTGCCAGCAGCTCGAACATCCGGGGCGAGCAGTACTTC
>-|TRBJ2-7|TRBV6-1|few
CASTPVGRSLGEQYF
TGTGCCAGCACTCCTGTGGGGCGGTCCCTGGGAGAGCAGTACTTC
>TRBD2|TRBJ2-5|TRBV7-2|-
CASSLGVAGGQETQYF
TGTGCCAGCAGCTTAGGGGTAGCGGGGGGGCAAGAGACCCAGTACTTC
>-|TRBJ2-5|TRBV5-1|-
CASSLAQGQETQYF
TGCGCCAGCAGCTTGGCCCAGGGACAAGAGACCCAGTACTTC
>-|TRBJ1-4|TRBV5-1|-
CASSLEGQTNEKLFF
TGCGCCAGCAGCTTGGAGGGGCAGACTAATGAAAAACTGTTTTTT
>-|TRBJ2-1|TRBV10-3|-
CAISLGNEQFF
TGTGCCATCTCCCTAGGCAATGAGCAGTTCTTC
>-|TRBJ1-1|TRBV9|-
CASSVDGVNTEAFF
TGTGCCAGCAGCGTAGACGGGGTGAACACTGAAGCTTTCTTT
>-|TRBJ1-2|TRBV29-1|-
CSVGFPGRDYGYTF
TGCAGCGTTGGTTTCCCAGGGAGGGACTATGGCTACACCTTC
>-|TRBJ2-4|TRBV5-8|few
CASSSIGGLYIQYF
TGTGCCAGCAGCAGTATAGGGGGATTATACATTCAGTACTTC
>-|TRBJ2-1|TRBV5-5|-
CASSSGSTYNEQFF
TGTGCCAGCAGCTCGGGGTCCACCTACAATGAGCAGTTCTTC
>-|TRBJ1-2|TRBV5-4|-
CASSSGQHYTF
TGTGCCAGCAGCTCAGGACAGCACTACACCTTC
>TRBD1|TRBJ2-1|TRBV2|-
CASTRQGQGAYEQFF
TGTGCCAGCACCCGACAGGGACAGGGGGCTTATGAGCAGTTCTTC
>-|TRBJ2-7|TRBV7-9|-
CASSPGGQRYEQYF
TGTGCCAGCAGCCCGGGGGGCCAGCGCTACGAGCAGTACTTC
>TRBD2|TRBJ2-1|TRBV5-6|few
CASSRGGAGTYNEQFF
TGTGCCAGCAGCCGGGGGGGGGCAGGAACCTACAATGAGCAGTTCTTC
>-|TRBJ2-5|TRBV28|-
CASRKAARETQYF
TGTGCCAGCAGGAAAGCGGCCAGGGAGACCCAGTACTTC
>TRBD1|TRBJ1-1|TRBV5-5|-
CASSRRQGVPTEAFF
TGTGCCAGCAGCCGCAGACAGGGAGTCCCCACTGAAGCTTTCTTT
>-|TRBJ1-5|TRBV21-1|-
CASSPQGMNQPQHF
TGTGCCAGCAGCCCCCAGGGGATGAATCAGCCCCAGCATTTT
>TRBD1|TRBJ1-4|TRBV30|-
CAWSVGTGGGKLFF
TGTGCCTGGAGTGTAGGGACAGGGGGAGGGAAACTGTTTTTT
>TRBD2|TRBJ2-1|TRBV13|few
CASSLVLAGGSDEQFF
TGTGCCAGCAGCTTAGTTCTAGCGGGGGGATCGGATGAGCAGTTCTTC
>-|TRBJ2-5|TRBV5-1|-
CASSLAPTGPQQGQYF
TGCGCCAGCAGCTTGGCCCCCACAGGGCCCCAGCAGGGCCAGTACTTC
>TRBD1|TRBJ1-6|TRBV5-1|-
CASSAPGQGGNSPLHF
TGCGCCAGCAGCGCTCCGGGACAGGGAGGGAATTCACCCCTCCACTTT
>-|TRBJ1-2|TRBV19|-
CASSQIGHLHGYTF
TGTGCCAGTAGTCAAATTGGGCACCTACATGGCTACACCTTC
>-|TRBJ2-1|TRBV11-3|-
CASSLGIYNEQFF
TGTGCCAGCAGCTTAGGTATCTACAATGAGCAGTTCTTC